This record covers a single TCR beta chain. As yet, its antigen is unknown. The sample belongs to a study of cytomegalovirus exposure and HLA in healthy donors. Looking at the study overall: Under 90% of more than 300 genotyped donors fell in the Caucasian-associated ancestry cluster.

Primers for the PCR totalled 60 Vbeta and 13 Jbeta. The assay was immunoSEQ multiplex PCR, and TCRdb's table has in-frame clones only and misses some. The data contain around 150,000 clones, approximately 77% of them seen just once; the ten biggest clones take up about 1.5%. Notes on the study in general: Another analysis was done later, and it associated around 16,000 TCR beta sequences with HLA alleles at 0.05 false discovery rate. Earlier results showed most TCR beta V segments being productive about 87% or about 30% of the time.

The receptor comes from a middle-aged woman in good health and CMV-seronegative. Sequenced sample: PBMCs.

The CDR3 is CASSQLGGVVGYTF. The CDR3 DNA is TGCGCCAGCAGCCAATTGGGGGGGGTGGTGGGCTACACCTTC. The rearrangement links TRBV4-1 to TRBJ1-2, with D tentatively TRBD1 (5 bases). V was cut by 2 bases and J by 8 bases, with 15 bases left in between. Germline loops: CDR1 MGHRA, CDR2 YSYEKL. CDR3 length: 14 residues.